This T cell receptor (beta chain) is from a study of blood T cells in healthy people across ages (dated by TCRdb to the mid-2010s). With respect to the entire study: Template switching captured roughly one uniquely barcoded TCR beta cDNA molecule per two T cells in model experiments. To track age-related changes in TCR beta repertoire diversity, the study relied on deep sequencing normalized with unique cDNA molecular identifiers. The study analyzed two additional independent replicas of 1 million unique cDNA reads from the same blood draw for two donors, one aged 18 to 30 and one aged 80 or older. The donors were divided into four age groups: young (average around 16 years), middle-aged (approximately 41), aged (approximately 62) and long-lived (82).

Systemically healthy Caucasian individuals from Russia, 39 in total and aged roughly 6 to 100 years, were included as donors. Ten milliliters of peripheral blood were drawn from each donor into EDTA-treated Vacutainer tubes. Ficoll-Paque density-gradient centrifugation was used to isolate PBMCs, with at least 7 million per sample. Total RNA was extracted from PBMCs with Trizol reagent, with at least 5.5 micrograms obtained per sample. For every donor, an aliquot of PBMCs went through flow cytometry to measure the percentages of naive CD45RAhigh/CD27high T cells. What the authors observed across the whole study: Bulk unsorted PBMC profiling prevented conclusive comparison of naive and antigen-experienced compartments. Estimates of total diversity based on one million sequenced T cells were considered lower bounds and underestimates. Observed TCR beta diversity per million T cells fell roughly linearly with age, and a significant reduction was already apparent by age around 40. A strong correlation was found between observed TCR beta diversity and the percentage of naive T cells measured by flow cytometry. Because the CMV infection status of the donors was unknown, age-related changes in expanded clonotypes may potentially have been confounded. The long-lived group showed more naive CD4+ T cells, fewer expanded clones and increased TCR diversity than the aged group, suggesting age selection.

Library prep was done by 5' RACE. Sequenced on an Illumina HiSeq 2500. A second roughly 6 to 11 cycle PCR used a sample-barcoded 5' primer and a J-beta primer mix. A unique molecular identifier was introduced onto each TCR beta cDNA molecule by a template-switch 5' adaptor carrying 12 random nucleotides. At least 2.5 million CDR3-containing paired-end reads were obtained from each sample. First-strand cDNA was synthesized from all RNA with the Mint cDNA synthesis kit, primed by a TRBC-specific oligonucleotide. Following uracil-DNA glycosylase treatment, all cDNA underwent a first 18-cycle PCR with the universal primers M1SS and BC2_uni_R. Turning to the authors' computational methods: Each sample was normalized by randomly selecting 1 million high-quality reads, each carrying a distinct molecular identifier. Instead of being binned into consensus sequences, reads that shared molecular identifiers were thrown out. MiTCR, set to a Q25 quality threshold and the strictest error-elimination algorithm, was used for CDR3 identification, clonotype clustering and error correction. Lower-bound total TCR beta diversity was estimated with a nonparametric unseen species model using Euler transformation. Clones were called with MiXCR by TCRdb after fastp trimmed the public reads at Q25, and only in-frame beta chains were retained. Each record represents a unique CDR3 protein, reported with the most common genes and DNA among its rows. It is TCRdb's table, rather than the study itself, that gives the V and J calls and clone size. This sample has 780,000 or so distinct CDR3 sequences in its table, and 20% to 25% of those were observed once. 3.7% of the sample rests with the top ten.

Taken from cysteine to phenylalanine, the CDR3 has 15 residues. Kept here is only the CDR3 DNA, which spans 45 bases and is read in frame from base 1. CDR1 and CDR2 (SQVTM, ANQGSEA) derive from the germline V gene. This clonotype was observed a handful of times. It lacks a known antigen. Germline is not matched at one junction end, which may reflect a read error. Another study also made use of these data, one on T cells of mothers and their children. The other study reports the following: Nine systemically healthy Caucasian individuals served as donors, namely three mothers together with their six children. cDNA synthesis consumed the entire amount of extracted RNA, loaded at 1.5 ug RNA in each 15 ul reaction. In the second PCR, sample barcodes and 2-4 random nucleotides were introduced via the M1S primer. More than 9 million TCR beta CDR3 reads were obtained from each mother, and about 3 million reads were obtained from each child. In both related and unrelated pairs, thymic selection shapes the output of TCR recombination in a similar way, with inherited differences having only a minor effect. Normalized repertoire overlap in related mother-child pairs was always slightly higher than in unrelated mother-child pairs, but the difference was never significant. No persistent microchimeric T cell clones were found, with a detection sensitivity of approximately 100 clones per million clonotypes. Deep NGS was used in the study to compare the TCR beta repertoires of mothers and children and to look for features that separate related mother-child pairs from unrelated individuals. Mothers averaged roughly 40 +/- 4 years of age and children averaged about 12 +/- 4 years. Libraries were sequenced on Illumina HiSeq 2000 with 100+100 nt paired-end reads after adapter ligation with NEBNext reagents. To prevent cross-contamination, the mother and child libraries were prepared a month apart and were sequenced in separate runs. For each donor, between about 500,000 and 2,100,000 distinct TCR beta clonotypes were identified. Naive TCR beta clonotypes were estimated from low-frequency clonotypes matched to each donor's FACS-determined naive share, without sorting.

The sequencing sample was made of blood. This TCR came from a boy younger than 18 in good health. Recombination linked TRBV29-1 to TRBJ2-3; 8 bases in between match TRBD1. CDR3 loop: CSVTGGEVVADTQCF. In nucleotides, the sequence is TGCAGCGTAACAGGGGGTGAGGTCGTCGCAGATACGCAGTGTTTT.